These T cell receptor beta chains were read from a single sample in a study of beta chain features in type 1 diabetes. Sequencing used immunoSEQ multiplex PCR; TCRdb keeps in-frame clones, though not all of them. In the table there are 680,000 or so clones, over 10% of which are singletons. Sequences were obtained from naive CD4+ T cells from blood. These receptors originate from a man aged 18-30 years with type 1 diabetes. The CDR3 runs from the conserved cysteine through the conserved F or W. A D gene is named only where the DNA matches it firmly. Size tells how often a clone was seen (once, few, many) or the class of an expanded clone, and some rows leave it out.

>-|TRBJ2-3|TRBV9|-
CASSVGPYPDTQYF
TGTGCCAGCAGCGTAGGTCCATATCCAGATACGCAGTATTTT
>-|TRBJ1-1|TRBV6-6|-
CASSYSAFMNTEAFF
TGTGCCAGCAGTTACTCTGCCTTCATGAACACTGAAGCTTTCTTT
>-|TRBJ1-4|TRBV14|-
CASSQAQGDEKLFF
TGTGCCAGCAGCCAAGCACAGGGTGATGAAAAACTGTTTTTT
>-|TRBJ2-1|TRBV6-1|-
CATAGGFRYNEQFF
TGTGCCACCGCCGGGGGATTCAGGTACAATGAGCAGTTCTTC
>-|TRBJ1-2|TRBV30|-
CAWITRTVNYGYTF
TGTGCCTGGATTACCCGGACCGTTAACTATGGCTACACCTTC
>-|TRBJ2-7|TRBV7-9|-
CASSLVGAPYEQYF
TGTGCCAGCAGCTTAGTTGGGGCCCCCTACGAGCAGTACTTC
>few|TRBJ1-5|TRBV18|-
CASSRDLSNQPQHF
TGTGCCAGCTCCCGGGACCTGAGCAATCAGCCCCAGCATTTT
>-|TRBJ2-7|TRBV28|-
CASSLSPYEQYF
TGTGCCAGCAGTCTCAGCCCCTACGAGCAGTACTTC
>-|TRBJ2-6|TRBV28|-
CASSSRGDSGANVLTF
TGTGCCAGCAGTTCCAGAGGGGACTCTGGGGCCAACGTCCTGACTTTC
>-|TRBJ2-2|TRBV6-1|-
CASKQGIMNTGELFF
TGTGCCAGCAAGCAGGGTATCATGAACACCGGGGAGCTGTTTTTT
>-|TRBJ2-7|TRBV29-1|-
CSGGTRLSYEQYF
TGCAGCGGGGGGACACGACTCTCCTACGAGCAGTACTTC
>-|TRBJ2-7|TRBV4-1|TRBD2
CASSREGLAGNEQYF
TGCGCCAGCAGCCGGGAGGGACTAGCGGGGAACGAGCAGTACTTC
>-|TRBJ2-4|TRBV10-3|-
CAISELKEGKNIQYF
TGTGCCATCAGTGAGCTTAAAGAGGGCAAAAACATTCAGTACTTC
>-|TRBJ2-1|TRBV11-2|TRBD1
CASIRDRVYGEQFF
TGTGCCAGCATCCGGGACAGGGTCTACGGTGAGCAGTTCTTC
>-|TRBJ2-3|TRBV4-1|-
CASSRLAIGTDTQYF
TGCGCCAGCAGCCGTCTAGCCATCGGCACAGATACGCAGTATTTT
>-|TRBJ2-7|TRBV30|-
CAWTRSYEQYF
TGTGCCTGGACCCGGTCCTACGAGCAGTACTTC
>-|TRBJ1-2|TRBV30|-
CAWTPDSPYGYTF
TGTGCCTGGACCCCGGACAGCCCCTATGGCTACACCTTC
>-|TRBJ1-1|TRBV14|-
CASSRGGVMAEAFF
TGTGCCAGCAGCCGTGGGGGGGTAATGGCCGAAGCTTTCTTT
>-|TRBJ2-3|TRBV13|TRBD1
CASSKPGQGGPSTDTQYF
TGTGCCAGCAGCAAACCGGGACAGGGGGGACCTAGCACAGATACGCAGTATTTT
>few|TRBJ1-4|TRBV6-1|-
CASSGSSNEKLFF
TGTGCCAGCAGTGGCTCATCTAATGAAAAACTGTTTTTT
>few|TRBJ2-3|TRBV28|-
CASSFHSTDTQYF
TGTGCCAGCAGTTTCCACAGCACAGATACGCAGTATTTT
>few|TRBJ1-4|TRBV4-1|TRBD1
CASSPGQGNEKLFF
TGCGCCAGCAGCCCGGGACAGGGAAATGAAAAACTGTTTTTT
>-|TRBJ1-1|TRBV6-1|TRBD1
CASSDQGGNTEAFF
TGTGCCAGCAGTGATCAGGGGGGGAACACTGAAGCTTTCTTT
>few|TRBJ1-2|TRBV25-1|-
CASSDWSGYYGYTF
TGTGCCAGCAGTGATTGGTCGGGATACTATGGCTACACCTTC
>few|TRBJ2-6|TRBV7-9|-
CASSPMTESSGANVLTF
TGTGCCAGCAGCCCTATGACAGAGAGCTCTGGGGCCAACGTCCTGACTTTC
>-|TRBJ2-7|TRBV30|-
CAWSPPGYEQYF
TGTGCCTGGAGTCCACCGGGGTACGAGCAGTACTTC
>-|TRBJ2-5|TRBV5-4|-
CASSEGPGGQETQYF
TGTGCCAGCAGCGAAGGTCCCGGCGGCCAAGAGACCCAGTACTTC
>-|TRBJ1-1|TRBV9|TRBD1
CASSVVGTANTEAFF
TGTGCCAGCAGCGTAGTAGGGACAGCGAACACTGAAGCTTTCTTT
>-|TRBJ2-7|TRBV5-6|TRBD1
CASSFADRAYEQYF
TGTGCCAGCAGCTTTGCCGACAGGGCCTACGAGCAGTACTTC
>few|TRBJ2-2|TRBV7-2|TRBD2
CASSVGTTNTGELFF
TGTGCCAGCAGCGTAGGGACTACCAACACCGGGGAGCTGTTTTTT
>few|TRBJ2-1|TRBV15|-
CATSRDRAGVYNEQFF
TGTGCCACCAGCAGAGATCGGGCCGGGGTCTACAATGAGCAGTTCTTC
>-|TRBJ2-3|TRBV30|-
CAWSLGNTQYF
TGTGCCTGGAGCCTGGGGAATACGCAGTATTTT
>few|TRBJ2-5|TRBV7-9|-
CASSPAETQYF
TGTGCCAGCAGCCCAGCAGAGACCCAGTACTTC
>-|TRBJ1-6|TRBV15|TRBD1
CATSRDPTGLNNSPLHF
TGTGCCACCAGCAGAGACCCGACAGGGTTGAATAATTCACCCCTCCACTTT
>few|TRBJ1-2|TRBV7-2|-
CASSSRRDLAHGYTF
TGTGCCAGCAGCTCGCGGCGGGACCTTGCCCATGGCTACACCTTC
>few|TRBJ1-1|TRBV13|-
CASSHTLLENTEAFF
TGTGCCAGCAGCCATACTCTGTTGGAGAACACTGAAGCTTTCTTT
>-|TRBJ1-2|TRBV5-4|-
CASSSDSYGYTF
TGTGCCAGCAGCTCGGACAGTTATGGCTACACCTTC
>few|TRBJ1-1|TRBV7-9|-
CASRPGRAEAFF
TGTGCCAGCAGGCCGGGGCGCGCTGAAGCTTTCTTT
>few|TRBJ2-5|TRBV28|-
CASSFGGTVQETQYF
TGTGCCAGCAGTTTCGGAGGGACAGTCCAAGAGACCCAGTACTTC
>-|TRBJ2-3|TRBV2|-
CASSVSALSTDTQYF
TGTGCCAGCAGTGTTTCTGCATTGAGCACAGATACGCAGTATTTT
>-|TRBJ1-5|TRBV6-1|-
CASSGWAAPERPQHF
TGTGCCAGCAGCGGTTGGGCAGCGCCAGAACGGCCCCAGCATTTT
>few|TRBJ2-5|TRBV20-1|-
CSAYRLETQYF
TGCAGTGCTTACAGATTAGAGACCCAGTACTTC
>-|TRBJ2-5|TRBV30|TRBD1
CAWSRDSQETQYF
TGTGCCTGGAGTCGGGACAGTCAAGAGACCCAGTACTTC
>-|TRBJ1-2|TRBV21-1|-
CARGGYTF
TGTGCCAGGGGTGGCTACACCTTC
>-|TRBJ2-5|TRBV7-9|-
CASSGPGNQETQYF
TGTGCCAGCAGCGGCCCAGGGAACCAAGAGACCCAGTACTTC
>few|TRBJ2-5|TRBV5-1|-
CASSWGKEETQYF
TGCGCCAGCAGCTGGGGGAAAGAAGAGACCCAGTACTTC
>few|TRBJ1-2|TRBV20-1|-
CSARDQDF
TGCAGTGCTAGAGACCAAGATTTC
>-|TRBJ2-3|TRBV5-1|TRBD1
CASSPVAGGSDTQYF
TGCGCCAGCAGTCCCGTGGCAGGGGGCTCAGATACGCAGTATTTT
>-|TRBJ2-5|TRBV5-1|-
CASSPGGLQETQYF
TGCGCCAGCAGCCCCGGCGGACTCCAAGAGACCCAGTACTTC
>-|TRBJ2-7|TRBV5-1|-
CASSLIADSSYEQYF
TGCGCCAGCAGTCTCATAGCGGACAGCTCCTACGAGCAGTACTTC
>-|TRBJ2-7|TRBV30|-
CAWSVGGPPLEQYF
TGTGCCTGGAGTGTCGGGGGACCACCCCTGGAGCAGTACTTC
>-|TRBJ2-1|TRBV6-4|-
CASSTQGYYNEQFF
TGTGCCAGCAGCACACAGGGTTACTACAATGAGCAGTTCTTC
>few|TRBJ2-7|TRBV10-1|TRBD1
CASSEGQGAYEQYF
TGCGCCAGCAGTGAAGGGCAGGGGGCCTACGAGCAGTACTTC
>-|TRBJ1-4|TRBV25-1|-
CASSDWGRGTNEKLFF
TGTGCCAGCAGTGATTGGGGGCGGGGAACTAATGAAAAACTGTTTTTT
>few|TRBJ1-4|TRBV29-1|-
CSVEDPSGEKLFF
TGCAGCGTTGAAGATCCCAGCGGTGAAAAACTGTTTTTT